The 21 T cell receptor beta chains below all came from one sample that was sequenced in a study of shared clonotypes between healthy human individuals. Some clones are missing from TCRdb's copy, which holds only in-frame ones; the method was immunoSEQ multiplex PCR. The table has just over 2,000,000 clones, roughly 95% seen once; the top ten hold 0.1% to 0.15%. Material: naive CD4+ T cells sorted from blood. The sample's subset: CD45RA+ positively selected. Receptors were obtained from a man between 18 and 29 years old in good health.

About this clone: Different DNA sequences within this sample yield the same CDR3. The V gene is TRBV6-5, the J gene TRBJ2-7; TRBD1 matches 9 bases. Germline CDR1 is MNHEY and CDR2 is SVGAGI. The CDR3 has 14 amino acids. Trimming cost V 5 bases and J 0 bases; bases outside gene matches: 2. The CDR3 nucleotides read TGTGCCAGCAGTACGGGACAGGGCTCCTACGAGCAGTACTTC. Translation: CASSTGQGSYEQYF.

V usage is TRBV5-1 and J usage is TRBJ2-2; 10 bases map to TRBD2. Looked up from germline, CDR1 is SGHRS and CDR2 is YFSETQ. The junction had 9 bases not matched to a gene; V was cut back by 1 base and J by 6 bases. The CDR3 loop spans 17 amino acids. The CDR3 sequence is CASSLTSGIVRPGELFF. The CDR3 DNA sequence: TGCGCCAGCAGCTTGACTAGCGGGATTGTAAGGCCCGGGGAGCTGTTTTTT.

J is TRBJ2-5 and V is TRBV5-1; 12 nucleotides agree with TRBD2. The CDR3 spans 15 residues. The junction had 1 base not matched to a gene; V was cut back by 0 bases and J by 4 bases. CDR1 and CDR2 (germline): SGHRS, YFSETQ. The CDR3 DNA sequence: TGCGCCAGCAGCTTGGAACTAGCGGGAGGAGAGACCCAGTACTTC. It is translated as CASSLELAGGETQYF.

This clone appeared a single time. V is TRBV5-1 and J is TRBJ2-2, with TRBD1 matching 8 bases. Germline CDR1 is SGHRS and CDR2 is YFSETQ. Trimming removed 4 bases from V and 4 bases from J; junction bases left unmatched: 6. The CDR3 is 15 amino acids. DNA for the CDR3: TGCGCCAGCAGCACGACAGGGGATGGCACCGGGGAGCTGTTTTTT. Its translation: CASSTTGDGTGELFF.

The rearrangement uses TRBV6-1 and TRBJ2-3; D call uncertain. The germline gives CDR1 MNHNS, CDR2 SASEGT. The CDR3 extends over 14 amino acids. The ends were cut back, 7 bases at V and 10 bases at J, with 21 bases in the middle. CDR3 sequence reads: CASKANNLGVAQYF. The DNA for the CDR3 is TGTGCCAGCAAAGCTAACAATCTGGGTGTCGCGCAGTATTTT.

This chain connects TRBV19 to TRBJ1-6; possible D gene TRBD1, 5 bases. Trimming stripped 3 bases from V and 5 bases from J, with 17 bases between. Germline V gene sequence: CDR1 LNHDA, CDR2 SQIVND (reference sequence). The CDR3 length is 17 residues. In nucleotides, the CDR3 is TGTGCCAGTAGTATGATCTGGAGGGGCCCGAATAATTCACCCCTCCACTTT. Protein sequence: CASSMIWRGPNNSPLHF.

CDR3 coding DNA: TGTGCCAGCAGCCCGGTGACACAGGGGTCCCGTGGCTACACCTTC. Its translation: CASSPVTQGSRGYTF. V is TRBV11-2 and J is TRBJ1-2; 7 bases map to TRBD1. The CDR3 is 15 amino acids. The germline V gene encodes CDR1 SGHAT and CDR2 FQNNGV. J gave up 7 bases and V 5 bases, and 13 bases lay outside the gene matches.

The chain uses TRBV28 and TRBJ2-4; D may be TRBD1 (6 bases). CDR3 length equals 14 residues. The V gene lost 5 bases and the J gene lost 1 base, with 9 bases spanning the gap. Germline loops: CDR1 MDHEN, CDR2 SYDVKM. The DNA of the CDR3 is TGTGCCAGCAGTCAACAGGGTGCCAAAAACATTCAGTACTTC. It is translated as CASSQQGAKNIQYF.

This clone was detected only once. The V gene is TRBV14, the J gene TRBJ1-2; perhaps TRBD1 as D (5 bases). V lost 3 bases, J lost 5 bases, and 10 bases lay in between. This CDR3 comprises 13 residues. Germline-derived CDR1 and CDR2 are SGHDN and FVKESK. CDR3 region: CASSQGVGYGYTF. DNA for the CDR3: TGTGCCAGCAGCCAGGGGGTCGGGTATGGCTACACCTTC.

The rearrangement uses TRBV25-1 and TRBJ2-7; D not resolved. CDR3 size: 14 residues. Trimming removed 1 base at V and 6 bases at J, with 13 bases between. Germline loops: CDR1 MGHDK, CDR2 SYGVNS. CDR3 sequence reads: CASSESGRVSEQYF. CDR3 bases: TGTGCCAGCAGTGAATCGGGCCGGGTATCCGAGCAGTACTTC.

This clone came up once. The chain carries TRBV27 and TRBJ2-7; 7 nucleotides agree with TRBD2. The CDR3 runs to 17 residues. Trimming at V came to 5 bases and at J to 1 base, leaving 14 bases not matched to a gene. In germline, CDR1 is MNHEY, CDR2 SMNVEV (reference sequence). Written as DNA, the CDR3 is TGTGCCAGCAGTAGGAGGACTAGGCCAACTGATTCCTACGAGCAGTACTTC. This encodes CASSRRTRPTDSYEQYF.

This clone was detected once. The genes are TRBV7-2 and TRBJ1-1, with D possibly matching TRBD1 (5 bases). V lost 7 bases and J lost 1, with 22 bases in between. CDR3 size: 17 residues. Germline V gene sequence: CDR1 SGHTA, CDR2 FQGNSA. CDR3 in amino acids: CASKPEGGVPRNTEAFF. As DNA, the CDR3 is TGTGCCAGCAAACCCGAGGGAGGGGTCCCGAGGAACACTGAAGCTTTCTTT.

The V and J genes are TRBV28 and TRBJ2-7; no reliable D call. V gave up 6 bases and J gave up 7 bases, with 19 bases separating them. Germline values: CDR1 MDHEN, CDR2 SYDVKM. This CDR3 has 14 amino acids. The CDR3 protein is CASRILTPSGEQYF. In nucleotides, the CDR3 is TGTGCCAGCAGGATTCTGACCCCAAGTGGGGAGCAGTACTTC.

The chain has TRBV6-5 and TRBJ1-5, with D possibly matching TRBD1 (6 bases). Germline-derived CDR1 and CDR2 are MNHEY and SVGAGI. The CDR3 is 14 amino acids. With 7 bases removed from V and 4 bases from J, the gap between germline ends came to 14 bases. As DNA, the CDR3 is TGTGCCAGCAAAGCACAAGGGGGGAATCAGCCCCAGCATTTT. It codes for CASKAQGGNQPQHF.

This clone has only a few counts. The genes are TRBV19 and TRBJ1-6; D perhaps matches TRBD1 (5 bases). The length of the CDR3 is 12 residues. The germline CDR1 and CDR2 sequences are LNHDA and SQIVND (reference sequence). Trimming stripped 5 bases from V and 10 bases from J, with 9 bases between. The CDR3 sequence is CASSAQESPLHF. The CDR3 nucleotides read TGTGCCAGTAGTGCACAGGAATCACCCCTCCACTTT.

This rearrangement joins TRBV6-6 to TRBJ2-3; D may be TRBD1 (6 bases). The germline V gene has CDR1 MNHNY and CDR2 SVGAGI (reference sequence). V was cut by 7 bases and J by 0 bases, with 17 bases left in between. The length of the CDR3 is 16 residues. CDR3: CASIPLGQISTDTQYF. The CDR3 nucleotides read TGTGCCAGCATTCCTCTGGGACAAATTAGCACAGATACGCAGTATTTT.

The chain combines TRBV5-6 with TRBJ1-2; D perhaps matches TRBD1 (5 bases). The germline CDR1 and CDR2 sequences are SGHDT and YYEEEE. This CDR3 has 17 residues. Trimming removed 2 bases at V and 2 bases at J, with 19 bases between. The CDR3, as DNA: TGTGCCAGCAGCTTTGGGACGGTGGTTTACTCGAACTATGGCTACACCTTC. Translation: CASSFGTVVYSNYGYTF.

V and J are TRBV10-3 and TRBJ2-7; 10 bases map to TRBD1. This CDR3 spans 14 amino acids. Germline lookup yields CDR1 ENHRY and CDR2 SYGVKD. With 4 bases clipped from V and 5 bases from J, the junction kept 5 bases outside the gene matches. In DNA, the CDR3 is TGTGCCATCAGTGGGTTGGGACAGGGGAACGAGCAGTACTTC. This translates into CAISGLGQGNEQYF.

As for this clone: The sample holds other DNA sequences that translate to the same CDR3. The chain uses TRBV5-4 and TRBJ1-3; maybe TRBD1 (5 bases). CDR1 and CDR2 from the germline V gene are SGHNT and YYREEE (reference sequence). The CDR3 length is 14 residues. Trimming cost V 1 base and J 4 bases, with 9 bases left between them. The DNA for the CDR3 is TGTGCCAGCAGCTTGTCAGGGTCCGGAAACACCATATATTTT. Translating it yields CASSLSGSGNTIYF.

The genes are TRBV10-3 and TRBJ2-7; either TRBD1 or TRBD2 may fit D (5 bases each). V shed 4 bases and J shed 4 bases, with 14 bases lying between them. Germline CDR1 and CDR2: ENHRY and SYGVKD. This CDR3 has 14 amino acids. The CDR3, as DNA: TGTGCCATCAGTGGCGTCCCGGGACCTTACGAGCAGTACTTC. Translation: CAISGVPGPYEQYF.

The genes are TRBV7-9 and TRBJ2-1, with 10 nucleotides matching TRBD2. CDR1 is SEHNR, CDR2 FQNEAQ, per germline (reference sequence). The junction had 6 bases not matched to a gene; V was cut back by 6 bases and J by 4 bases. The CDR3 spans 15 residues. The CDR3 DNA reads as TGTGCCAGCAGTCGAATAGCGGGAGGATACAATGAGCAGTTCTTC. Its translation is CASSRIAGGYNEQFF.